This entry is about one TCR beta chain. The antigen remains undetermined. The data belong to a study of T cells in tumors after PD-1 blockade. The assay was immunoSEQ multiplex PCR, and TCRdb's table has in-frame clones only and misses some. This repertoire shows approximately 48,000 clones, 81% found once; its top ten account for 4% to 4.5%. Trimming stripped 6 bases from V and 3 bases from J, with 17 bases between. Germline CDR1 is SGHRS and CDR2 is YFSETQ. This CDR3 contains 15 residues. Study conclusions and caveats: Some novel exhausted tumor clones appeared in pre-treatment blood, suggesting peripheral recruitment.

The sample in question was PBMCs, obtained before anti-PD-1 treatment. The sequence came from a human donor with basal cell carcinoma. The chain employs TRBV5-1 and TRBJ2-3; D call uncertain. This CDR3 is CASTEGIRKTDTQYF. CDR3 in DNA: TGCGCCAGCACCGAAGGGATCCGTAAGACAGATACGCAGTATTTT. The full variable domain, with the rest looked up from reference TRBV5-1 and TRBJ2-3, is KAGVTQTPRYLIKTRGQQVTLSCSPISGHRSVSWYQQTPGQGLQFLFEYFSETQRNKGNFPGRFSGRQFSNSRSEMNVSTLELGDSALYLCASTEGIRKTDTQYFGPGTRLTVL.